The rows below give T cell receptor beta chains drawn from one sample of a study of T-cell memory formation after mild COVID-19. Via MiXCR, TCRdb re-called the 5' RACE reads, giving one row per CDR3 protein. The sample holds about 270,000 distinct CDR3 sequences, 15% to 19% seen once. The sample consisted of PBMCs or a T cell subset sorted from them (not recorded which). The receptors stem from an adult woman who had mild COVID-19 (a few samples of this study predate the infection). Cell type and time point are not known. Both conserved end residues are part of each CDR3. D genes are given only for firm matches. The size entry is marked missing in some rows and otherwise reads once, few, many or a size class.

TRBV20-1	TRBD1	few	TRBJ1-2	TGCAGTGCTAGAGATCCCAGACAGGGCGACTATGGCTACACCTTC	CSARDPRQGDYGYTF
TRBV7-2	.	many	TRBJ2-5	TGTGCCAGCAGCCCTGGGACTTTTCAAGAGACCCAGTACTTC	CASSPGTFQETQYF
TRBV11-2	TRBD1	few	TRBJ2-3	TGTGCCAGCAGCTTAGGGGCGACAGGGCTCCCCCTGAATACGCAGTATTTT	CASSLGATGLPLNTQYF
TRBV12-3/TRBV12-4	TRBD1	many	TRBJ2-1	TGTGCCAGCAGGGACAGGGGGTCCTACAATGAGCAGTTCTTC	CASRDRGSYNEQFF
TRBV12-3/TRBV12-4	TRBD1	many	TRBJ2-2	TGTGCCAGCAGTCGAACCGGGACAGTTAACACCGGGGAGCTGTTTTTT	CASSRTGTVNTGELFF
TRBV3-1	.	few	TRBJ1-5	TGTGCCAGCAGCCAAGATTCAGGAGGGGATCAGCCCCAGCATTTT	CASSQDSGGDQPQHF
TRBV18	.	.	TRBJ2-2	TGTGCCAGCTCCCTCGCGCGGGGAATCGCCGGGGAGCTGTTTTTT	CASSLARGIAGELFF
TRBV6-1	.	.	TRBJ1-5	TGTGCCAGCAGTGTAGGGCGGAACAATCAGCCCCAGCATTTT	CASSVGRNNQPQHF
TRBV5-6	TRBD2	few	TRBJ2-5	TGTGCCAGCAGCTTGTTTTCGGGGGGAGAGACCCAGTACTTC	CASSLFSGGETQYF
TRBV11-2	.	few	TRBJ2-7	TGTGCCAGCAGCTGGGGTAGGGGATACGAGCAGTACTTC	CASSWGRGYEQYF
TRBV5-1	TRBD1	.	TRBJ2-6	TGCGCCAGCAGCTTGGCAGGGGGCTCTGGGGCCAACGTCCTGACTTTC	CASSLAGGSGANVLTF
TRBV5-1	TRBD1	many	TRBJ2-3	TGCGCCAGCAGCCGACAGGGTGGCACAGATACGCAGTATTTT	CASSRQGGTDTQYF
TRBV20-1	.	few	TRBJ2-3	TGCAGTGCTAGTTTGGGCGGTGGGGATACGCAGTATTTT	CSASLGGGDTQYF
TRBV7-8	TRBD2	few	TRBJ2-3	TGTGCCAGCAGCGCTTTCCGTGCGGGGGGGTCCACAGATACGCAGTATTTT	CASSAFRAGGSTDTQYF
TRBV12-3/TRBV12-4	.	.	TRBJ2-1	TGTGCCAGCAGTCAGGGTTATAGCTCCTACAATGAGCAGTTCTTC	CASSQGYSSYNEQFF
TRBV4-1	.	.	TRBJ1-2	TGCGCCAGCAGCCAAGATCCGAGGGCTACTAACTATGGCTACACCTTC	CASSQDPRATNYGYTF
TRBV20-1	.	few	TRBJ2-3	TGCAGTGCTAGAGTCGGTGGGAGGCTCACAGATACGCAGTATTTT	CSARVGGRLTDTQYF
TRBV6-5	TRBD1	few	TRBJ1-1	TGTGCCAGCATGCTAGGCAGGGGGCCCACTGAAGCTTTCTTT	CASMLGRGPTEAFF
TRBV3-1	TRBD2	few	TRBJ2-4	TGTGCCAGCAGCCAAGCCAGCGGGGGGGGCAAAAACATTCAGTACTTC	CASSQASGGGKNIQYF
TRBV11-2	TRBD1	.	TRBJ1-1	TGTGCCAGCAGCTCACAGGGGGCGCCGAACACTGAAGCTTTCTTT	CASSSQGAPNTEAFF
TRBV29-1	TRBD2	.	TRBJ2-3	TGCAGCGTTGGATCTATCCGACTAGCGGAAGCTAGCACAGATACGCAGTATTTT	CSVGSIRLAEASTDTQYF
TRBV7-2	.	few	TRBJ1-2	TGTGCCAGCAGCTTAGCCCCGGACATACGTCTCGTATATGGCTACACCTTC	CASSLAPDIRLVYGYTF
TRBV4-1	.	.	TRBJ1-1	TGCGCCAGCTTCCCAACTGGGGGAGCATACATGAACACTGAAGCTTTCTTT	CASFPTGGAYMNTEAFF